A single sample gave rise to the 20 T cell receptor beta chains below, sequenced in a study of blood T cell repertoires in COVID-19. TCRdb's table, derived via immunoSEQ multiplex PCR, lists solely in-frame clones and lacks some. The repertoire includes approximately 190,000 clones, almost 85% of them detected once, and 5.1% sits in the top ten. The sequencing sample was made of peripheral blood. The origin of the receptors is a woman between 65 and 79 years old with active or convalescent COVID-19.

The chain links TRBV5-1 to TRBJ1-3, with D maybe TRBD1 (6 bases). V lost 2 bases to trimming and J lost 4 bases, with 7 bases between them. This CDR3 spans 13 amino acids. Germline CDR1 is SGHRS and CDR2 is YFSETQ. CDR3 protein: CASSLGQGNTIYF. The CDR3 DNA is TGCGCCAGCAGCTTAGGACAGGGAAACACCATATATTTT.

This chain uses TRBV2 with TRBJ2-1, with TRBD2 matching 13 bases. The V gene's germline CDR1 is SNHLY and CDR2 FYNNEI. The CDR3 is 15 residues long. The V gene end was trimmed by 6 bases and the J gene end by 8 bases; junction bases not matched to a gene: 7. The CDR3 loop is CASSAGTSGIYEQFF. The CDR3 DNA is TGTGCCAGCAGCGCCGGGACTAGCGGGATTTATGAGCAGTTCTTC.

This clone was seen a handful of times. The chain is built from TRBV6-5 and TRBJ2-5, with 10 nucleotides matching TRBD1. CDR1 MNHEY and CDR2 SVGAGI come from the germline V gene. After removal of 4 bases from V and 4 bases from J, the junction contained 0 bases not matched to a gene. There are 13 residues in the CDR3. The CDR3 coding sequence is TGTGCCAGCAGTTGGACAGGGGGAGAGACCCAGTACTTC. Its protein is CASSWTGGETQYF.

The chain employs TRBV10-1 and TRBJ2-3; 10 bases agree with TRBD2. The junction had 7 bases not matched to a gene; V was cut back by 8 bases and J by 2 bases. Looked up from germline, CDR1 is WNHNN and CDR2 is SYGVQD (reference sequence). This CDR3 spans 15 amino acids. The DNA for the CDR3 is TGCGCCAGCTCTAGGACTAGCGGCAACACAGATACGCAGTATTTT. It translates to CASSRTSGNTDTQYF.

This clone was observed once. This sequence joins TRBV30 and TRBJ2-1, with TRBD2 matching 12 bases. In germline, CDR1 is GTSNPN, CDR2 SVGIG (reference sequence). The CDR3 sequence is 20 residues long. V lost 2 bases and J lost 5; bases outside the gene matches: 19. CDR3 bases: TGTGCCTGGAGTCCGCCCGGGGGACTAGCGGGTCCCAACGCTCACAATGAGCAGTTCTTC. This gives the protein CAWSPPGGLAGPNAHNEQFF.

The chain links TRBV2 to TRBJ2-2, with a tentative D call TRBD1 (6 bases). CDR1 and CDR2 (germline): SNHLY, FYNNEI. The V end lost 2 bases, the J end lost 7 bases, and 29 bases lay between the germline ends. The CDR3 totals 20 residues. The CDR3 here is CASSESTQGIWSGRGGELFF. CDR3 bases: TGTGCCAGCAGTGAATCGACACAGGGTATTTGGTCGGGTCGAGGCGGGGAGCTGTTTTTT.

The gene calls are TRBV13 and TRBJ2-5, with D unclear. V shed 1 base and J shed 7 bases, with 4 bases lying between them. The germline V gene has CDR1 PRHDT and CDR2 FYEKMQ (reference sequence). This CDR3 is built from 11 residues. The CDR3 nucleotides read TGTGCCAGCAGCTTAGACGGGACCCAGTACTTC. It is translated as CASSLDGTQYF.

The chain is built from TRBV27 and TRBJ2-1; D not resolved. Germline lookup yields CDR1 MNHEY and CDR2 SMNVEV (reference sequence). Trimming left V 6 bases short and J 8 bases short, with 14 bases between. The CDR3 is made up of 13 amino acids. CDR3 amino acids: CASSRLRWDEQFF. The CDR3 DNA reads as TGTGCCAGCAGCCGACTTAGATGGGATGAGCAGTTCTTC.

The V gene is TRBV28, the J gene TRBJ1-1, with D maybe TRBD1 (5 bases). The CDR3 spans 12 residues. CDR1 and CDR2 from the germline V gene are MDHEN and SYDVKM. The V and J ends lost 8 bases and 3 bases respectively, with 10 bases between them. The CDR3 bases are TGTGCCAGCGGCGGGACGTACACTGAAGCTTTCTTT. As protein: CASGGTYTEAFF.

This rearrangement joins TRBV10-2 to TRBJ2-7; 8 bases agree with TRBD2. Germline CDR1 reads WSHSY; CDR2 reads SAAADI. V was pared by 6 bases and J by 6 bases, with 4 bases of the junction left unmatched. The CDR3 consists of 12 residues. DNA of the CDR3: TGCGCCAGCAGCGGGAGGGCCCCCGAGCAGTACTTC. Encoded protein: CASSGRAPEQYF.

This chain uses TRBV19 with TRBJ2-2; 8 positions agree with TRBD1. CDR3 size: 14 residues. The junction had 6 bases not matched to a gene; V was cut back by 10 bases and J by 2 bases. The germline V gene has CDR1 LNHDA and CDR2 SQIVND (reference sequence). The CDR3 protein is CATTDRGNTGELFF. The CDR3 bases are TGTGCCACCACTGACAGGGGAAACACCGGGGAGCTGTTTTTT.

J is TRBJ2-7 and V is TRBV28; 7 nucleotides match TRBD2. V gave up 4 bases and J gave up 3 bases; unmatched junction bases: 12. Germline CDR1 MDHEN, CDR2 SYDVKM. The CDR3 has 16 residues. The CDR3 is CASSSLSGRDGYEQYF. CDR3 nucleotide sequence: TGTGCCAGCAGTTCCCTATCAGGGAGGGACGGCTACGAGCAGTACTTC.

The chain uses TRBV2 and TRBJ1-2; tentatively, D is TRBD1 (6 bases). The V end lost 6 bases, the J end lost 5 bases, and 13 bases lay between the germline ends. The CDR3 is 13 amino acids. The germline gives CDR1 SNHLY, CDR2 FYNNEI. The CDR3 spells CASSIQGVYGYTF. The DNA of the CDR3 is TGTGCCAGCAGCATACAGGGAGTATATGGCTACACCTTC.

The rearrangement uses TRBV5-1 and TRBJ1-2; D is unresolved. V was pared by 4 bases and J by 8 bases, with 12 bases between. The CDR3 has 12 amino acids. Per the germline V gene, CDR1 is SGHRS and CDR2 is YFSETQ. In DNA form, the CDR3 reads TGCGCCAGCAGCCTATCTTTCAACGGCTACACCTTC. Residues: CASSLSFNGYTF. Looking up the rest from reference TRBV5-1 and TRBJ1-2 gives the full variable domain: KAGVTQTPRYLIKTRGQQVTLSCSPISGHRSVSWYQQTPGQGLQFLFEYFSETQRNKGNFPGRFSGRQFSNSRSEMNVSTLELGDSALYLCASSLSFNGYTFGSGTRLTVV.

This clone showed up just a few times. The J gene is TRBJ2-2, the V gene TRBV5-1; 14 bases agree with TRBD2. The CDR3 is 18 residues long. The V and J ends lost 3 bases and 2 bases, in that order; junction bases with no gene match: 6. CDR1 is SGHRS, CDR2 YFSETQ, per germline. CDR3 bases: TGCGCCAGCAGCTCGGGACTAGCGGGAGAAGTAAACACCGGGGAGCTGTTTTTT. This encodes CASSSGLAGEVNTGELFF.

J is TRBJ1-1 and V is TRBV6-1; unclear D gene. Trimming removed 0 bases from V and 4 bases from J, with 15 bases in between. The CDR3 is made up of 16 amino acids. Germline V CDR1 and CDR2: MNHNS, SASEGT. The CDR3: CASSEALRRGPTEAFF. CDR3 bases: TGTGCCAGCAGTGAAGCGCTTCGGCGAGGCCCCACTGAAGCTTTCTTT.

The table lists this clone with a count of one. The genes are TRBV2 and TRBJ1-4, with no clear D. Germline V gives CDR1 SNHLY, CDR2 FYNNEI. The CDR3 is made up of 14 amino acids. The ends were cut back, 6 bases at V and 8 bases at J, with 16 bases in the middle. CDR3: CASRLDKAQEKLFF. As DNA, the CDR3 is TGTGCCAGCAGACTCGACAAGGCTCAGGAAAAACTGTTTTTT. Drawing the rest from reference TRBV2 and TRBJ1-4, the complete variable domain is EPEVTQTPSHQVTQMGQEVILRCVPISNHLYFYWYRQILGQKVEFLVSFYNNEISEKSEIFDDQFSVERPDGSNFTLKIRSTKLEDSAMYFCASRLDKAQEKLFFGSGTQLSVL.

CDR3 nucleotide sequence: TGCGCCAGCACATATCTAGCGGGGACGGGAGCCACAGATACGCAGTATTTT. Its protein is CASTYLAGTGATDTQYF. V gene TRBV5-1 combines with J gene TRBJ2-3, with 9 bases lining up with TRBD2. J lost 2 bases, V lost 6 bases, and 13 bases had no gene match. This CDR3 spans 17 amino acids. The germline V gene has CDR1 SGHRS and CDR2 YFSETQ.

CDR3 nucleotides: TGCAGTGCTAGAGATAACACTGGCTACACCTTC. It translates to CSARDNTGYTF. The V gene is TRBV20-1, the J gene TRBJ1-2; D is uncertain. The germline gives CDR1 DFQATT, CDR2 SNEGSKA (reference sequence). Trimming cost V 0 bases and J 7 bases, with 6 bases left between them. This CDR3 is 11 amino acids long.

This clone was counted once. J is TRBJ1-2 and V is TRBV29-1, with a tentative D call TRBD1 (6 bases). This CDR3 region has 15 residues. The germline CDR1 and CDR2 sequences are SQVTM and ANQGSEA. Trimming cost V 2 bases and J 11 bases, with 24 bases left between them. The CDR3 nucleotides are TGCAGCGTTGAAACCCCCGGGGCGGGGGCTAACCGGTACACCTTC. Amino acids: CSVETPGAGANRYTF.